A single T cell receptor beta chain is shown here with its context. The V gene end was trimmed by 4 bases and the J gene end by 7 bases; junction bases not matched to a gene: 8. Germline lookup yields CDR1 SEHNR and CDR2 FQNEAQ (reference sequence). The CDR3 covers 15 residues. Libraries were prepared by immunoSEQ multiplex PCR; TCRdb keeps only in-frame clonotypes and omits some of them. The table lists about 55,000 clones, nearly 70% of them singletons. These data belong to a study of CD4+ T cells in melanoma. Sequenced input: tumor tissue. The TCR comes from a human donor with melanoma. This chain uses TRBV7-9 with TRBJ2-2; TRBD1 matches 8 bases. Written as DNA, the CDR3 is TGTGCCAGCAGCTCTAAGACAGGGGTTATCGGGGAGCTGTTTTTT. It yields the protein CASSSKTGVIGELFF.